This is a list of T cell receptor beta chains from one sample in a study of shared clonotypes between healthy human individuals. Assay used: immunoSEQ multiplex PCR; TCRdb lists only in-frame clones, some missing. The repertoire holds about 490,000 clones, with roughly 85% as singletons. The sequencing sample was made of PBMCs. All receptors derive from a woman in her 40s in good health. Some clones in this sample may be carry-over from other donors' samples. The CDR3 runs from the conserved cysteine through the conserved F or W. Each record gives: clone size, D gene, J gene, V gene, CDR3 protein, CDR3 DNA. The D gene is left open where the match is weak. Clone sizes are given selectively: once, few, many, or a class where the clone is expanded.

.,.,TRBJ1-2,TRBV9,CASSAPQGAYGYTF,TGTGCCAGCAGTGCCCCGCAGGGTGCCTATGGCTACACCTTC
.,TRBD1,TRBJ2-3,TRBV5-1,CASSYGTGISDTQYF,TGCGCCAGCAGCTATGGGACAGGGATTAGTGATACGCAGTATTTT
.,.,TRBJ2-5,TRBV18,CASSPRGPLGETQYF,TGTGCCAGCTCACCTAGGGGTCCCTTGGGGGAGACCCAGTACTTC
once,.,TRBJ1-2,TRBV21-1,CASSKVQGWSYGYTF,TGTGCCAGCAGCAAAGTTCAGGGGTGGAGCTATGGCTACACCTTC
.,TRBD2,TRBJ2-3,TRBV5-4,CASSLGTSETDTQYF,TGTGCCAGCAGCTTAGGGACTAGCGAGACAGATACGCAGTATTTT
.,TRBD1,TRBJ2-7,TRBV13,CASSLATGQQYEQYF,TGTGCCAGCAGCTTAGCTACGGGACAGCAATACGAGCAGTACTTC
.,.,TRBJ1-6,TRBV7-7,CASAPGVNSPLHF,TGTGCCAGCGCGCCGGGTGTGAATTCACCCCTCCACTTT
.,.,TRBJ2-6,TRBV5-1,CASSLAPTGTGANVLTF,TGCGCCAGCAGCTTGGCCCCGACAGGAACTGGGGCCAACGTCCTGACTTTC
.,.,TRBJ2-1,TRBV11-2,CASSSHLNNEQFF,TGTGCCAGCAGCTCTCACCTAAACAATGAGCAGTTCTTC
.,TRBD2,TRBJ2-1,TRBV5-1,CASRIGRAWDEQFF,TGCGCCAGCAGGATCGGGAGGGCATGGGATGAGCAGTTCTTC
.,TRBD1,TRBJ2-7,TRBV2,CASSDETGETYEQYF,TGTGCCAGCAGTGATGAGACAGGGGAAACCTACGAGCAGTACTTC
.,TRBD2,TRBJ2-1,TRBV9,CASSVGAGRSKGQFF,TGTGCCAGCAGCGTAGGGGCCGGGAGGTCCAAGGGGCAGTTCTTC
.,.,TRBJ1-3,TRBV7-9,CASRGRAAGNTIYF,TGTGCCAGCAGGGGACGCGCAGCTGGAAACACCATATATTTT
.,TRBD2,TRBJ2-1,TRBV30,CAWSSGLAPPDEQFF,TGTGCCTGGAGTTCGGGACTAGCTCCTCCCGATGAGCAGTTCTTC
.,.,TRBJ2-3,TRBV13,CASSSSQGRGSTDTQYF,TGTGCCAGCAGTTCTAGTCAGGGTAGGGGGAGCACAGATACGCAGTATTTT
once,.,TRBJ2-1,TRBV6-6,CASRPLEGLRNEQFF,TGTGCCAGCAGGCCCCTAGAGGGATTGAGGAATGAGCAGTTCTTC
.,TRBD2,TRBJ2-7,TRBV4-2,CASSQSLAESYEQYF,TGTGCCAGCAGCCAATCACTAGCGGAGTCCTACGAGCAGTACTTC
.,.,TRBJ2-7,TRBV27,CASSLNPTYEQYF,TGTGCCAGCAGTTTGAACCCTACCTACGAGCAGTACTTC
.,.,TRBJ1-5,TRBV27,CASSFHGTPNNQPQHF,TGTGCCAGCAGTTTCCATGGGACTCCAAATAATCAGCCCCAGCATTTT
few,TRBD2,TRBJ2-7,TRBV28,CATLQLAETYEQYF,TGTGCCACACTTCAGCTAGCGGAAACCTACGAGCAGTACTTC